Here is one T cell receptor beta chain with its context. Its antigen remains unidentified. The data derive from a study of T-cell memory formation after mild COVID-19. Study-level information: Clusters were largely donor specific.

TCR alpha and TCR beta cDNA libraries carrying sample barcodes and UMIs came from 5'RACE with constant-segment primers. TCRdb ran MiXCR on the 5' RACE reads and lists one entry per CDR3 protein. The sample lists under 200,000 distinct CDR3 sequences; about a third were seen once. Regarding the study as a whole: Later expanders leaned CD4+, whereas clones that contracted between day 15 and 85 were balanced CD4/CD8.

The receptor was derived from an adult woman who had mild COVID-19 (a few samples of this study predate the infection). Cell type and time point are not known. The sequenced sample consisted of PBMCs or a T cell subset sorted from them (not recorded which).

The CDR3 DNA follows: TGTGCCAGCAGTTTCAGATTCAGGTCTGGAAACACCATATATTTT. Protein: CASSFRFRSGNTIYF. The gene calls are TRBV12-3 or TRBV12-4 and TRBJ1-3, with unresolved D. The CDR3 contains 15 residues. Trimming took 3 bases from V and 1 from J, leaving 10 bases between them.